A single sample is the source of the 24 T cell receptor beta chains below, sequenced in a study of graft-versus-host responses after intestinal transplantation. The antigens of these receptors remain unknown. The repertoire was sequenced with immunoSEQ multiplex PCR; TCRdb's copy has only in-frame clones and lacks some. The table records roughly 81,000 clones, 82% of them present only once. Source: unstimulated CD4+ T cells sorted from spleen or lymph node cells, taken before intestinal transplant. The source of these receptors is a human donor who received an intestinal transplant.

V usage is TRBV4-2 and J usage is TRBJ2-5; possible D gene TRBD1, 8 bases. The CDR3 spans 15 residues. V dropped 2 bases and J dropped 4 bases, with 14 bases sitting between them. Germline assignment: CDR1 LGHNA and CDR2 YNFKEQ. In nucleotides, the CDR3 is TGTGCCAGCAGCCAAACCACAGGGGGGGGAGAGACCCAGTACTTC. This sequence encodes CASSQTTGGGETQYF.

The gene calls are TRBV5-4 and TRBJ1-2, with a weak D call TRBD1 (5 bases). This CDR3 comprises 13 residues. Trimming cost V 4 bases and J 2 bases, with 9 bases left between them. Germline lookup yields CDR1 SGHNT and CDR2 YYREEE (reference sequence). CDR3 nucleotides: TGTGCCAGCAGCCCGGACAAGAACTATGGCTACACCTTC. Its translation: CASSPDKNYGYTF.

The CDR3 DNA reads as TGCGCCAGCAGCCGGGACAGGGGCTATGGCTACACCTTC. Translating gives CASSRDRGYGYTF. This sequence joins TRBV5-1 and TRBJ1-2; the match to TRBD1 covers 10 bases. V dropped 4 bases and J dropped 4; count of bases not matched to a gene: 1. Germline V gives CDR1 SGHRS, CDR2 YFSETQ. CDR3 size: 13 residues.

CDR3 nucleotide sequence: TGTGCCAGCAGTCCATATACAGGGGCTCTATCCAACTATGGCTACACCTTC. It codes for CASSPYTGALSNYGYTF. The J gene is TRBJ1-2, the V gene TRBV28; 7 bases agree with TRBD1. This CDR3 is 17 amino acids long. J gave up 2 bases and V 5 bases, and 14 bases lay outside the gene matches. The germline V gene encodes CDR1 MDHEN and CDR2 SYDVKM.

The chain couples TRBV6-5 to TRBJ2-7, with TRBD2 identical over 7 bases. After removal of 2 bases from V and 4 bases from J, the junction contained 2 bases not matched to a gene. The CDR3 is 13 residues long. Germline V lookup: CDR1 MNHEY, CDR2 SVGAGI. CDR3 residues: CASSYREGYEQYF. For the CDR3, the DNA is TGTGCCAGCAGTTACAGGGAGGGGTACGAGCAGTACTTC.

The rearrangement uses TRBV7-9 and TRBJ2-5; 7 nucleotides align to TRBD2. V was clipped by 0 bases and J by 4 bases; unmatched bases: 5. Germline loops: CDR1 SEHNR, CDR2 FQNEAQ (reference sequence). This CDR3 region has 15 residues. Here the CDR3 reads CASSLASGGRETQYF. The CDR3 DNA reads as TGTGCCAGCAGCTTAGCGTCCGGGGGGAGAGAGACCCAGTACTTC. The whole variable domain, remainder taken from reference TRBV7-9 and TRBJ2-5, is DTGVSQNPRHKITKRGQNVTFRCDPISEHNRLYWYRQTLGQGPEFLTYFQNEAQLEKSRLLSDRFSAERPKGSFSTLEIQRTEQGDSAMYLCASSLASGGRETQYFGPGTRLLVL.

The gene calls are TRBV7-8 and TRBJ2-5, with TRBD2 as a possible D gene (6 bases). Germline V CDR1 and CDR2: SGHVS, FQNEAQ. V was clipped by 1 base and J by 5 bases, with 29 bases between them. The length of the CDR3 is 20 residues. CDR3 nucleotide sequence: TGTGCCAGCAGCTTAGGGCGGCTAGCGAGGCGTAATTATATCTCGGAGACCCAGTACTTC. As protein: CASSLGRLARRNYISETQYF.

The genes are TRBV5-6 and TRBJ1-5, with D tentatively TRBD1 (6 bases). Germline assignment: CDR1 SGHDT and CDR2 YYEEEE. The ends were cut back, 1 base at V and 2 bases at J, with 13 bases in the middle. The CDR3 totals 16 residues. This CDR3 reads CASSLYPYRGNQPQHF. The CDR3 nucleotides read TGTGCCAGCAGCTTGTATCCGTACAGGGGCAATCAGCCCCAGCATTTT.

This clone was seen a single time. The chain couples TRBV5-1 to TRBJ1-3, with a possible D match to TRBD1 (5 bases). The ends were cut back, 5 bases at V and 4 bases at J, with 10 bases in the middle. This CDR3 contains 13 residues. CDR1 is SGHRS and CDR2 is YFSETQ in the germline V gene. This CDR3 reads CASRFPGGNTIYF. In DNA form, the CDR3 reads TGCGCCAGCAGGTTCCCAGGGGGAAACACCATATATTTT.

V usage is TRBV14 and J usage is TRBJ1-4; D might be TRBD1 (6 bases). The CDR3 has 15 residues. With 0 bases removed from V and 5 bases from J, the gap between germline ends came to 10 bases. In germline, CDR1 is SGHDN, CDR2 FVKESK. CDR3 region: CASSQDGRGNEKLFF. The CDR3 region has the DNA TGTGCCAGCAGCCAAGATGGGAGGGGGAATGAAAAACTGTTTTTT.

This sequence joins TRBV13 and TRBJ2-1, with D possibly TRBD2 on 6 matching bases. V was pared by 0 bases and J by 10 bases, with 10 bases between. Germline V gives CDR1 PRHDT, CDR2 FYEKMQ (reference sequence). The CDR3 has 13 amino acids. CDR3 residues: CASSLGRAGEQFF. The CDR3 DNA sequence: TGTGCCAGCAGCTTAGGCCGTGCGGGGGAGCAGTTCTTC.

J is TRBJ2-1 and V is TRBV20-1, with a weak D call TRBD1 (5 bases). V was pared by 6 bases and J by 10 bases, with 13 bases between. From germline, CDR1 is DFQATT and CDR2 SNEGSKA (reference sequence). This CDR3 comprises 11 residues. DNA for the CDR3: TGCAGTGCCGCCACAGACAGCGAGCAGTTCTTC. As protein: CSAATDSEQFF.

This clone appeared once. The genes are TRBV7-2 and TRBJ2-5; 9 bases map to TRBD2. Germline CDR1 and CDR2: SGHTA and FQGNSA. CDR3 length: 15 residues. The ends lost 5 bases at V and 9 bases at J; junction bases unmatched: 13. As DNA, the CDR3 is TGTGCCAGCAGCCACGCCGTGCTAGCGGGGCGAGCCCAGTACTTC. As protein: CASSHAVLAGRAQYF. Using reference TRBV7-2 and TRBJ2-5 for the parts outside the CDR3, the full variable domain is GAGVSQSPSNKVTEKGKDVELRCDPISGHTALYWYRQSLGQGLEFLIYFQGNSAPDKSGLPSDRFSAERTGGSVSTLTIQRTQQEDSAVYLCASSHAVLAGRAQYFGPGTRLLVL.

Written as DNA, the CDR3 is TGTGCCAGCAGCTTAAGCCGTGGACTAGCGGACTCCTACGAGCAGTACTTC. Translation gives CASSLSRGLADSYEQYF. V usage is TRBV7-3 and J usage is TRBJ2-7; 10 bases agree with TRBD2. With 1 base clipped from V and 0 bases from J, the junction kept 6 bases outside the gene matches. Looked up from germline, CDR1 is SGHTA and CDR2 is FQGTGA. The CDR3 consists of 17 residues.

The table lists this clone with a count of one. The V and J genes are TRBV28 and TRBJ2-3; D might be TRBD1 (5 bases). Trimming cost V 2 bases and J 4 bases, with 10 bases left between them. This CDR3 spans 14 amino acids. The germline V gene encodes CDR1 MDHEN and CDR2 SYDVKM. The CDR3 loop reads CASSLVGRPDTQYF. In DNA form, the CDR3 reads TGTGCCAGCAGTTTAGTGGGGCGGCCAGATACGCAGTATTTT.

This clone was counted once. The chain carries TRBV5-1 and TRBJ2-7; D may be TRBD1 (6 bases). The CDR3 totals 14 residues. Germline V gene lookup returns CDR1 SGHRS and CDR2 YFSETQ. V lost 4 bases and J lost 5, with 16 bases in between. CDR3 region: CASSGTDRSDEQYF. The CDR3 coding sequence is TGCGCCAGCAGCGGAACCGACAGGTCGGACGAGCAGTACTTC.

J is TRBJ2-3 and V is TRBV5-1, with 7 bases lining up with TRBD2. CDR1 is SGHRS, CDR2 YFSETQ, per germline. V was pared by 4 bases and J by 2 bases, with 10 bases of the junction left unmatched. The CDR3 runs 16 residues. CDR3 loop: CASSAGTIVLTDTQYF. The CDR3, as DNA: TGCGCCAGCAGCGCCGGGACTATAGTCCTCACAGATACGCAGTATTTT.

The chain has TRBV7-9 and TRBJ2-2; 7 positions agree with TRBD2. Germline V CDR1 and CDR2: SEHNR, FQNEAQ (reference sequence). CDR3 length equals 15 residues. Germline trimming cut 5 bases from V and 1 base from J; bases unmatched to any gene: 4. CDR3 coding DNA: TGTGCCAGCAGCCACGGGACTAAGAACACCGGGGAGCTGTTTTTT. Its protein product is CASSHGTKNTGELFF.

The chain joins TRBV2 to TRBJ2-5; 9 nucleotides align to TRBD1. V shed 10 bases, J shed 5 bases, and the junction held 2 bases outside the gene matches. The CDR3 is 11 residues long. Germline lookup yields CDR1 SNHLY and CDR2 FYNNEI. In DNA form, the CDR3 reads TGTGCCACCGGGACAGGGGAGACCCAGTACTTC. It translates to CATGTGETQYF.

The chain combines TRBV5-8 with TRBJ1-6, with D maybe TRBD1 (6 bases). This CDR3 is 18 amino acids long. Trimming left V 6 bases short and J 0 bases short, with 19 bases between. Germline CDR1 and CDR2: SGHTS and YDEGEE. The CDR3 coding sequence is TGTGCCAGCAACCCCCGCGAGGGGGATAGCTCCTATAATTCACCCCTCCACTTT. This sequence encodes CASNPREGDSSYNSPLHF.

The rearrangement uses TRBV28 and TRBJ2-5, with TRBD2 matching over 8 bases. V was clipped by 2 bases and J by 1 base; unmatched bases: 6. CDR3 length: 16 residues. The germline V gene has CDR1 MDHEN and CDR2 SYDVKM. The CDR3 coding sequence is TGTGCCAGCAGTTTAACTGGACTAGCAGTCCAAGAGACCCAGTACTTC. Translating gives CASSLTGLAVQETQYF. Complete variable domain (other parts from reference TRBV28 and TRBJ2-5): DVKVTQSSRYLVKRTGEKVFLECVQDMDHENMFWYRQDPGLGLRLIYFSYDVKMKEKGDIPEGYSVSREKKERFSLILESASTNQTSMYLCASSLTGLAVQETQYFGPGTRLLVL.

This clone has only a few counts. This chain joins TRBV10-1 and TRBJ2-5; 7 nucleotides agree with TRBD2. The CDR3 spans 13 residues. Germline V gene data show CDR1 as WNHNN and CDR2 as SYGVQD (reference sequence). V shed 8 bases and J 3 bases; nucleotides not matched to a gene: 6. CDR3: CASSFAGEETQYF. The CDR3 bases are TGCGCCAGCTCATTCGCGGGAGAAGAGACCCAGTACTTC.

The CDR3 is CASSGTSGRKFF. CDR3 DNA: TGCGCCAGCAGCGGGACTAGCGGGAGAAAGTTCTTC. The chain uses TRBV10-1 and TRBJ2-1, with 14 bases lining up with TRBD2. From germline, CDR1 is WNHNN and CDR2 SYGVQD (reference sequence). After removal of 6 bases from V and 14 bases from J, the junction contained 3 bases not matched to a gene. There are 12 residues in the CDR3.

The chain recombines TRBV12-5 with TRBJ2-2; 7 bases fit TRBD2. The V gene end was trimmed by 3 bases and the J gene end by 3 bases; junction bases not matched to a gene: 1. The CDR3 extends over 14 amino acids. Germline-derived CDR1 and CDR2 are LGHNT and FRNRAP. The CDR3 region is CASGLRGDTGELFF. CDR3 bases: TGTGCTAGTGGTTTACGGGGGGACACCGGGGAGCTGTTTTTT. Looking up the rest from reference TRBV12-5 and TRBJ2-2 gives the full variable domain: DARVTQTPRHKVTEMGQEVTMRCQPILGHNTVFWYRQTMMQGLELLAYFRNRAPLDDSGMPKDRFSAEMPDATLATLKIQPSEPRDSAVYFCASGLRGDTGELFFGEGSRLTVL.